These 3 T cell receptor beta chains came from one sample sequenced in a study of patients and donors after allogeneic stem cell transplantation. TCRdb re-analysed the RT-PCR reads in MiXCR, keeping a single row per CDR3 protein. The data show roughly 960,000 distinct CDR3 sequences, roughly 18% seen once. The sample was blood, either unsorted or a sorted T cell fraction (not recorded which). These receptors all come from a human donor who was either an allogeneic HSCT recipient or a stem cell or donor lymphocyte infusion donor (not recorded which). It is not recorded whose cells these are; they may come from a transplant donor.

This clonotype was detected only a few times. V gene TRBV6-2 or TRBV6-3 combines with J gene TRBJ2-3, with 10 nucleotides matching TRBD2. The CDR3 covers 16 residues. After removal of 6 bases from V and 4 bases from J, the junction contained 10 bases not matched to a gene. The germline V gene has CDR1 MNHEY and CDR2 SVGEGT. CDR3 sequence reads: CASSNRAGGPSDTQYF. The CDR3 region has the DNA TGTGCCAGCAGCAACAGAGCGGGAGGGCCGTCAGATACGCAGTATTTT.

The J gene is TRBJ2-7, the V gene TRBV10-3; TRBD1 aligns across 9 bases. V dropped 3 bases and J dropped 6; count of bases not matched to a gene: 3. This CDR3 has 13 amino acids. CDR1 is ENHRY and CDR2 is SYGVKD in the germline V gene. CDR3 DNA sequence: TGTGCCATCAGTGACTTGACAGGGGGCGAGCAGTACTTC. This gives the protein CAISDLTGGEQYF.

This clonotype came up a few times. The chain couples TRBV3-1 to TRBJ2-3, with 9 bases fitting TRBD2. Trimming removed 5 bases from V and 0 bases from J; junction bases left unmatched: 6. CDR3 length: 16 residues. Germline-derived CDR1 and CDR2 are LGHDT and YNNKEL (reference sequence). As DNA, the CDR3 is TGTGCCAGCAGCTACATCCTAGCGGGGAGCACAGATACGCAGTATTTT. Its protein is CASSYILAGSTDTQYF.